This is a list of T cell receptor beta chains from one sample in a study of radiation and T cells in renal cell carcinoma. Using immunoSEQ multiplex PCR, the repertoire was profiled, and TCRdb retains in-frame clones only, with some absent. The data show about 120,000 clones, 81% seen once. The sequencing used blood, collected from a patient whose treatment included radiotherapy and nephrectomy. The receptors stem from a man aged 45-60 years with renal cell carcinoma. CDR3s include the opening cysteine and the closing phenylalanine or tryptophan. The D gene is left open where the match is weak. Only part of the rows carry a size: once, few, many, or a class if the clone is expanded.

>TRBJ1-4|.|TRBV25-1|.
CASNRELNEKLFF
TGTGCCAGTAACAGGGAACTCAATGAAAAACTGTTTTTT
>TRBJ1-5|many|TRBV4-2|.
CASSQSKGGDDNQPQHF
TGTGCCAGCAGCCAAAGCAAGGGGGGCGATGACAATCAGCCCCAGCATTTT
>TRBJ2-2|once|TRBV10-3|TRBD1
CAISDRGTGHTGELFF
TGTGCCATCAGTGACCGGGGGACAGGTCACACCGGGGAGCTGTTTTTT
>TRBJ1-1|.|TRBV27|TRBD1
CASSSHGQGAGTEAFF
TGTGCCAGCAGTTCCCACGGACAGGGGGCTGGTACTGAAGCTTTCTTT
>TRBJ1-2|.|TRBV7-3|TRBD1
CASSRDSSSNYGYTF
TGTGCCAGCAGTCGGGACAGTAGCTCTAACTATGGCTACACCTTC
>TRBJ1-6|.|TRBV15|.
CATSRDGVTLHF
TGTGCCACCAGCAGAGATGGGGTCACCCTCCACTTT
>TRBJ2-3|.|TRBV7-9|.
CASSLSGTLSTDTQYF
TGTGCCAGCAGCTTATCAGGTACCCTGAGCACAGATACGCAGTATTTT
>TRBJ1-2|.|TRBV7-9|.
CASAGAYGYTF
TGTGCCAGTGCGGGCGCCTATGGCTACACCTTC
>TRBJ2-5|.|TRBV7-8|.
CASSNGPEETQYF
TGTGCCAGCAGCAACGGACCCGAGGAGACCCAGTACTTC
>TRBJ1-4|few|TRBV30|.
CAWSSGTGNEKLFF
TGTGCCTGGAGTTCCGGGACGGGTAATGAAAAACTGTTTTTT
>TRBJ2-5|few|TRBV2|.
CASSEQQETQYF
TGTGCCAGTTCAGAGCAACAAGAGACCCAGTACTTC
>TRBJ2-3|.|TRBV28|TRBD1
CASSNTGGLDTQYF
TGTGCCAGCAGCAATACAGGGGGCTTAGATACGCAGTATTTT
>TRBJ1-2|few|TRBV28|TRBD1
CASSRQGNYGYTF
TGTGCCAGCAGCAGACAGGGCAACTATGGCTACACCTTC
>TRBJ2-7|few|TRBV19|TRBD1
CASSIGAGGEQYF
TGTGCCAGTAGTATAGGCGCAGGGGGCGAGCAGTACTTC
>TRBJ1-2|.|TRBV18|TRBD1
CASSPGTGRNYGYTF
TGTGCCAGCTCACCGGGGACAGGGAGAAACTATGGCTACACCTTC
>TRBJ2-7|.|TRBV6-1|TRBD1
CASSEWDRPYEQYF
TGTGCCAGCAGTGAATGGGACAGACCCTACGAGCAGTACTTC
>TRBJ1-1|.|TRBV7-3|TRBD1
CASSSSGGLMNTEAFF
TGTGCCAGCAGCTCCTCAGGGGGACTCATGAACACTGAAGCTTTCTTT
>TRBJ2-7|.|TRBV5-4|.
CASSLAFETNKYEQYF
TGTGCCAGCAGCTTGGCCTTCGAGACTAACAAATACGAGCAGTACTTC
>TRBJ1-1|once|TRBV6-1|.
CASSTTGRGNTEAFF
TGTGCCAGCAGTACCACGGGCAGGGGGAACACTGAAGCTTTCTTT
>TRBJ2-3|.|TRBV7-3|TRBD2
CASSTGLAGGPTDTQYF
TGTGCCAGCAGCACTGGACTAGCGGGGGGACCCACAGATACGCAGTATTTT
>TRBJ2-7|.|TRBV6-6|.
CASTHGPSYEQYF
TGTGCCAGCACCCATGGACCGAGCTACGAGCAGTACTTC
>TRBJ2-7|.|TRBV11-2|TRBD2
CASSPRVAGPYEQYF
TGTGCCAGCAGCCCACGGGTAGCGGGTCCCTACGAGCAGTACTTC
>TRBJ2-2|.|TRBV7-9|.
CASSLVGGKVTGELFF
TGTGCCAGCAGCTTAGTAGGGGGGAAAGTGACCGGGGAGCTGTTTTTT
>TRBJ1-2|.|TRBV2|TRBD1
CATTYRTGNYGYTF
TGTGCCACCACCTATCGGACAGGGAACTATGGCTACACCTTC
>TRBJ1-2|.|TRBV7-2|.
CASSLLGSQGYNYGYTF
TGTGCCAGCAGCTTACTGGGGTCACAGGGCTATAACTATGGCTACACCTTC
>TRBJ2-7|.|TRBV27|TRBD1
CASSSNRGGYEQYF
TGTGCCAGCAGTTCAAACAGGGGTGGCTACGAGCAGTACTTC